This T cell receptor beta chain emerged from a study of T cells expressing NK-cell markers. For the study at large: Seropositivity for HCMV was found in seven of the eight sequenced donors, with one seronegative.

Using the 5' RACE reads, TCRdb records one entry per CDR3 protein without DNA. Its listing shows roughly 180,000 distinct CDR3 sequences. The sequence was collected from a man aged 18 to 69 in good health. Sample: blood T cells: a sorted CD56 or NKG2C T cell subset, CD4+ or CD8+ T cells, or bulk PBMC T cells (not recorded which).

The CDR3 spells CASSHAWGLYNEQFF. This chain connects TRBV14 to TRBJ2-1; the TRBD1 assignment by TCRdb is unverifiable without DNA. Germline CDR1 reads SGHDN; CDR2 reads FVKESK. The CDR3 covers 15 residues.